Shown below are 29 T cell receptor beta chains from a single sample sequenced in a study of T cell responses to AZD1222 COVID-19 vaccine. The assay was immunoSEQ multiplex PCR, and TCRdb's table has in-frame clones only and misses some. This table holds some 130,000 clones, 86% found once. Specimen: peripheral blood, collected on day 0 of AZD1222 vaccination. These receptors originate from an adult in good health.

V usage is TRBV27 and J usage is TRBJ1-2; D is unresolved. Germline lookup yields CDR1 MNHEY and CDR2 SMNVEV (reference sequence). V shed 3 bases and J shed 4 bases, with 21 bases lying between them. The CDR3 extends over 17 amino acids. CDR3 amino acids: CASSFLPGGVYPYGYTF. The CDR3 region has the DNA TGTGCCAGCAGTTTCCTACCGGGCGGGGTCTACCCCTATGGCTACACCTTC.

The V call is TRBV28, the J call TRBJ1-1, with D possibly matching TRBD1 (6 bases). Trimming took 7 bases from V and 5 from J, leaving 14 bases between them. The CDR3 loop spans 13 amino acids. Germline values: CDR1 MDHEN, CDR2 SYDVKM. The CDR3 here is CASIRGRDTEAFF. In DNA, the CDR3 is TGTGCCAGCATCCGGGGGCGTGATACTGAAGCTTTCTTT.

The chain carries TRBV19 and TRBJ1-4; TRBD1 matches at 7 bases. Losses at the gene ends were 3 bases for V and 4 bases for J; bases not matched to a gene: 5. The length of the CDR3 is 15 residues. Germline V gene lookup returns CDR1 LNHDA and CDR2 SQIVND (reference sequence). The CDR3 DNA is TGTGCCAGTAGTATTCTACAGGGGTTTAATGAAAAACTGTTTTTT. This sequence encodes CASSILQGFNEKLFF.

The chain recombines TRBV6-5 with TRBJ1-6; D is possibly TRBD1 (6 bases). The CDR3 consists of 14 residues. V was cut by 7 bases and J by 4 bases, with 11 bases left in between. Per germline, CDR1 MNHEY and CDR2 SVGAGI. The CDR3 bases are TGTGCCAGCAACTCAGGGGCATATAATTCACCCCTCCACTTT. This translates into CASNSGAYNSPLHF.

The CDR3 loop is CASMGGETQYF. Written as DNA, the CDR3 is TGTGCCAGCATGGGGGGGGAGACCCAGTACTTC. This rearrangement joins TRBV2 to TRBJ2-5, with 7 bases aligning to TRBD2. Germline CDR1 and CDR2: SNHLY and FYNNEI. The CDR3 is 11 amino acids. Trimming took 7 bases from V and 5 from J; bases not matched to a gene: 1.

The chain links TRBV3-1 (or the pseudogene TRBV3-2) to TRBJ2-7; weak D call: TRBD2 (5 bases). Per germline, CDR1 LGHDT and CDR2 YNNKEL (reference sequence). The CDR3 spans 13 residues. The germline V and J ends were trimmed by 0 bases and 7 bases, with 10 bases remaining between them. CDR3 protein: CASSQEVRGEQYF. The CDR3 DNA reads as TGTGCCAGCAGCCAAGAAGTACGGGGTGAGCAGTACTTC.

V gene TRBV6-1 combines with J gene TRBJ2-4; 11 nucleotides line up with TRBD1. This CDR3 contains 16 residues. V dropped 2 bases and J dropped 4; count of bases not matched to a gene: 4. In germline, CDR1 is MNHNS, CDR2 SASEGT. The CDR3 nucleotides read TGTGCCAGCAGTGAACCGGGACAGGGGGGGAAAAACATTCAGTACTTC. The encoded protein is CASSEPGQGGKNIQYF.

This chain links TRBV6-1 with TRBJ2-5, with 11 nucleotides matching TRBD1. The CDR3 length is 15 residues. The germline CDR1 and CDR2 sequences are MNHNS and SASEGT. Germline trimming cut 5 bases from V and 5 bases from J; bases unmatched to any gene: 7. The CDR3 sequence is CASSPPGTGGETQYF. The DNA of the CDR3 is TGTGCCAGCAGTCCTCCCGGGACAGGGGGGGAGACCCAGTACTTC.

This clone was detected once. The chain combines TRBV27 with TRBJ2-5; 9 nucleotides line up with TRBD2. Germline CDR1 is MNHEY and CDR2 is SMNVEV (reference sequence). The CDR3 spans 17 residues. V was pared by 0 bases and J by 5 bases, with 10 bases of the junction left unmatched. This chain's CDR3 is CASSLSHFAGGLETQYF. As DNA, the CDR3 is TGTGCCAGCAGTTTATCCCACTTTGCGGGGGGGCTGGAGACCCAGTACTTC.

This clone was counted a few times. V gene TRBV19 combines with J gene TRBJ2-3; TRBD2 matches at 9 bases. There are 15 residues in the CDR3. Germline CDR1 is LNHDA and CDR2 is SQIVND (reference sequence). V was clipped by 3 bases and J by 5 bases; unmatched bases: 6. The DNA of the CDR3 is TGTGCCAGTAGTATCGCGGCGGGGGGGCAAGATACGCAGTATTTT. The encoded protein is CASSIAAGGQDTQYF.

J is TRBJ2-1 and V is TRBV7-2; 13 bases align to TRBD2. The germline V gene encodes CDR1 SGHTA and CDR2 FQGNSA. The CDR3 consists of 16 residues. V lost 5 bases and J lost 7; bases outside the gene matches: 8. CDR3 protein: CASSPPGLAGINEQFF. Written as DNA, the CDR3 is TGTGCCAGCAGCCCTCCGGGACTAGCGGGGATAAATGAGCAGTTCTTC. Together with reference TRBV7-2 and TRBJ2-1, the CDR3 gives the full variable domain: GAGVSQSPSNKVTEKGKDVELRCDPISGHTALYWYRQSLGQGLEFLIYFQGNSAPDKSGLPSDRFSAERTGGSVSTLTIQRTQQEDSAVYLCASSPPGLAGINEQFFGPGTRLTVL.

The chain employs TRBV3-1 (or the pseudogene TRBV3-2) and TRBJ2-3; 9 bases fit TRBD2. The junction had 10 bases not matched to a gene; V was cut back by 2 bases and J by 4 bases. This CDR3 contains 17 residues. In germline, CDR1 is LGHDT, CDR2 YNNKEL (reference sequence). In nucleotides, the CDR3 is TGTGCCAGCAGCCAACATCTGCGGGGGGGCCTTTCAGATACGCAGTATTTT. Encoded protein: CASSQHLRGGLSDTQYF.

The chain employs TRBV6-5 and TRBJ1-6; D is perhaps TRBD1 (6 bases). The V gene lost 2 bases and the J gene lost 9 bases, with 11 bases spanning the gap. The CDR3 loop spans 14 amino acids. Germline-derived CDR1 and CDR2 are MNHEY and SVGAGI. CDR3 in DNA: TGTGCCAGCAGTTACGGGGGCGGTGGTTCACCCCTCCACTTT. As protein: CASSYGGGGSPLHF.

Here the CDR3 reads CASSPSGGVNEQFF. The CDR3 nucleotides read TGTGCCAGCTCACCTAGCGGGGGGGTCAATGAGCAGTTCTTC. This sequence joins TRBV18 and TRBJ2-1; 11 bases are a match to TRBD2. The CDR3 has 14 residues. Germline-derived CDR1 and CDR2 are KGHSH and LQKENI. V lost 3 bases and J lost 6; bases outside the gene matches: 1. Full variable domain (missing parts from reference TRBV18 and TRBJ2-1): NAGVMQNPRHLVRRRGQEARLRCSPMKGHSHVYWYRQLPEEGLKFMVYLQKENIIDESGMPKERFSAEFPKEGPSILRIQQVVRGDSAAYFCASSPSGGVNEQFFGPGTRLTVL.

This chain links TRBV7-2 with TRBJ1-1; weak D call: TRBD1 (6 bases). This CDR3 contains 15 residues. Germline V gene sequence: CDR1 SGHTA, CDR2 FQGNSA. Trimming stripped 5 bases from V and 5 bases from J, with 18 bases between. This CDR3 is CASSPRQALWTEAFF. The CDR3 nucleotides read TGTGCCAGCAGCCCGCGACAGGCCCTATGGACTGAAGCTTTCTTT.

A remark on this clone: A junction end diverges from the germline sequence, so it may reflect a read error. This rearrangement joins TRBV11-3 to TRBJ2-1; possible D gene TRBD2, 5 bases. This CDR3 region has 13 residues. The germline CDR1 and CDR2 sequences are SGHNT and YENEEA. The CDR3, as DNA: TGTGCCAGCAGCTTAACTAGTTACAGTGAGCAGTTCTTC. It specifies CASSLTSYSEQFF.

In its sample, this clone was seen a few times. V and J are TRBV7-9 and TRBJ2-3, with D perhaps assigned TRBD1 or TRBD2 (5 bases each). This CDR3 spans 15 amino acids. Germline CDR1 is SEHNR and CDR2 is FQNEAQ (reference sequence). With 1 base removed from V and 5 bases from J, the gap between germline ends came to 13 bases. The CDR3 nucleotides are TGTGCCAGCAGCTTAGTAGCAGGGAGAGGAGATACGCAGTATTTT. Its protein product is CASSLVAGRGDTQYF.

V gene TRBV4-1 combines with J gene TRBJ2-1, with a tentative D call TRBD2 (5 bases). This CDR3 has 16 amino acids. The V end lost 1 base, the J end lost 3 bases, and 13 bases lay between the germline ends. CDR1 is MGHRA and CDR2 is YSYEKL in the germline V gene. The DNA of the CDR3 is TGCGCCAGCAGCCAAGGACTATCGAACAACTACAATGAGCAGTTCTTC. It encodes CASSQGLSNNYNEQFF.

This chain uses TRBV7-2 with TRBJ1-2; D is unresolved. V was clipped by 4 bases and J by 6 bases, with 12 bases between them. The CDR3 is 13 residues long. From germline, CDR1 is SGHTA and CDR2 FQGNSA. The CDR3 DNA reads as TGTGCCAGCAGCTCGAGGGTTCTGGATGGCTACACCTTC. Translating it yields CASSSRVLDGYTF.

This clone came up once. This chain joins TRBV2 and TRBJ2-1, with 9 bases matching TRBD2. V was clipped by 8 bases and J by 2 bases; unmatched bases: 1. The germline CDR1 and CDR2 sequences are SNHLY and FYNNEI. This CDR3 has 13 residues. The CDR3: CASRLAAYNEQFF. The DNA for the CDR3 is TGTGCCAGCCGACTAGCGGCCTACAATGAGCAGTTCTTC.

This clone has more than one count but fewer than ten. The V and J genes are TRBV6-5 and TRBJ1-2, with D possibly TRBD1 on 5 matching bases. This CDR3 has 14 residues. Germline assignment: CDR1 MNHEY and CDR2 SVGAGI. Trimming shortened V by 6 bases and J by 2 bases, and 13 bases separated the two germline ends. The CDR3 DNA sequence: TGTGCCAGCAGCTTTGGACGGGGGAACTATGGCTACACCTTC. The encoded protein is CASSFGRGNYGYTF.

The chain couples TRBV2 to TRBJ2-2; TRBD1 matches at 7 bases. Looked up from germline, CDR1 is SNHLY and CDR2 is FYNNEI. The CDR3 loop spans 15 amino acids. J lost 6 bases, V lost 4 bases, and 8 bases had no gene match. The CDR3 loop is CASSVDTGVAGELFF. The CDR3, as DNA: TGTGCCAGCAGTGTAGATACAGGGGTTGCCGGGGAGCTGTTTTTT.

The chain uses TRBV5-1 and TRBJ2-1; TRBD2 agrees at 13 bases. Germline CDR1 SGHRS, CDR2 YFSETQ. V gave up 1 base and J gave up 7 bases; unmatched junction bases: 5. The CDR3 is made up of 16 amino acids. The CDR3 coding sequence is TGCGCCAGCAGCTTGACTAGCGGGGGGGCACGGAATGAGCAGTTCTTC. Translating it yields CASSLTSGGARNEQFF.

This clone appeared a single time. The J gene is TRBJ1-5, the V gene TRBV6-2 or TRBV6-3; D unclear. The germline V gene has CDR1 MNHEY and CDR2 SVGEGT. The V end lost 5 bases, the J end lost 7 bases, and 9 bases lay between the germline ends. This CDR3 has 12 residues. The DNA of the CDR3 is TGTGCCAGCAGTGAGAGGGCACAGCCCCAGCATTTT. It encodes CASSERAQPQHF.

The CDR3 here is CASSLDIGSSYNEQFF. The DNA for the CDR3 is TGTGCCAGCTCCCTCGACATCGGGAGCTCCTACAATGAGCAGTTCTTC. This chain links TRBV18 with TRBJ2-1, with D possibly matching TRBD2 (6 bases). The CDR3 consists of 16 residues. Per the germline V gene, CDR1 is KGHSH and CDR2 is LQKENI. Trimming pared 6 bases from V and 0 bases from J, leaving 15 bases between.

This chain links TRBV11-2 with TRBJ1-2; possibly TRBD1 for D (5 bases). V gave up 7 bases and J gave up 5 bases, with 11 bases separating them. This CDR3 comprises 12 residues. Per germline, CDR1 SGHAT and CDR2 FQNNGV. In DNA form, the CDR3 reads TGTGCCAGCAACACACAGGCTTATGGCTACACCTTC. Its protein is CASNTQAYGYTF.

The chain joins TRBV19 to TRBJ1-5, with 8 bases identical to TRBD1. From germline, CDR1 is LNHDA and CDR2 SQIVND (reference sequence). The CDR3 is 12 amino acids. With 7 bases clipped from V and 7 bases from J, the junction kept 3 bases outside the gene matches. CDR3 nucleotide sequence: TGTGCCAGTACAGGGGGCGTACAGCCCCAGCATTTT. Translation: CASTGGVQPQHF. Complete variable domain (other parts from reference TRBV19 and TRBJ1-5): DGGITQSPKYLFRKEGQNVTLSCEQNLNHDAMYWYRQDPGQGLRLIYYSQIVNDFQKGDIAEGYSVSREKKESFPLTVTSAQKNPTAFYLCASTGGVQPQHFGDGTRLSIL.

The V gene is TRBV10-2, the J gene TRBJ2-2; the D is unclear. The germline gives CDR1 WSHSY, CDR2 SAAADI. V was clipped by 5 bases and J by 0 bases, with 7 bases between them. The length of the CDR3 is 14 residues. CDR3 in amino acids: CASSRNSNTGELFF. As DNA, the CDR3 is TGCGCCAGCAGTCGGAACTCGAACACCGGGGAGCTGTTTTTT.

The chain couples TRBV28 to TRBJ2-5; D perhaps matches TRBD2 (5 bases). Trimming took off 3 bases at V and 6 bases at J, with 17 bases between the two ends. The germline gives CDR1 MDHEN, CDR2 SYDVKM. This CDR3 is built from 15 residues. CDR3 nucleotides: TGTGCCAGCAGTTTCAGAGGGCTGACAAGCAAGACCCAGTACTTC. Its protein product is CASSFRGLTSKTQYF.